This T cell receptor (beta chain) was retrieved from a study of cytomegalovirus exposure and HLA in healthy donors. Whole-study results and caveats: Donor immune exposure was known only as CMV serostatus. Most TCR sequences showed up rarely, but some public TCRs showed up in many donors. In the analysis, some V segments, TRBV6-2 and TRBV6-3 included, were excluded as indistinguishable.

Amplification used 60 Vbeta primers and 13 Jbeta primers. Here immunoSEQ multiplex PCR was the method, and the copy in TCRdb shows in-frame clones only, minus some. The table lists fewer than 250,000 clones, around 80% of them singletons, with 3.5% to 4% in the top ten. CDR1 and CDR2 from the germline V gene are SQVTM and ANQGSEA. The CDR3 sequence is 16 residues long. The J segment lost 4 bases and the V segment lost 4 bases, leaving 13 bases of the junction unmatched. A word on this clone: Its specificity is unknown.

V and J are TRBV29-1 and TRBJ2-1, with 7 bases fitting TRBD2. The sample consisted of PBMCs. The receptor comes from a male donor in good health and CMV-seronegative. CDR3 coding DNA: TGCAGCGTTGTTCTACTAGCGCCAAATCATTACAATGAGCAGTTCTTC. Protein sequence: CSVVLLAPNHYNEQFF.